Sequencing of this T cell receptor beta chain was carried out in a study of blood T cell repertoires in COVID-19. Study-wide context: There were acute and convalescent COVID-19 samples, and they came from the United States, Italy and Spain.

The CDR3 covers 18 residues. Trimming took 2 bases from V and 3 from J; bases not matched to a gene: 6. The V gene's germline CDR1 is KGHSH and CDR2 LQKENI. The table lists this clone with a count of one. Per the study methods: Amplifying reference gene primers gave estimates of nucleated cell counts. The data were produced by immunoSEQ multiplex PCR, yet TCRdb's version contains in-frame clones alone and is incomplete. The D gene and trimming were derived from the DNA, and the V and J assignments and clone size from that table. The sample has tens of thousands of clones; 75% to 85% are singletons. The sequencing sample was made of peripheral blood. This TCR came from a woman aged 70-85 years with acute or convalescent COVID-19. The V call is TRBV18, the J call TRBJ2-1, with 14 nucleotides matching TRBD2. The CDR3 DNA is TGTGCCAGCTCACCAAACAGACTAGCGGGGGGGTTCTACAATGAGCAGTTCTTC. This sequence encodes CASSPNRLAGGFYNEQFF.